These 13 T cell receptor beta chains share one sample of origin, sequenced in a study of response to subunit inactivated influenza vaccine. From the RT-PCR reads, TCRdb called clonotypes with MiXCR, one entry per CDR3 protein. The sample carries 650,000 to 800,000 distinct CDR3 sequences, about 15% recorded once. The sample here was PBMCs from blood, taken around 15 days before vaccination. These TCRs come from a man in his forties or fifties who received an inactivated influenza vaccine.

J is TRBJ2-7 and V is TRBV27, with 10 bases lining up with TRBD1. V shed 5 bases, J shed 7 bases, and the junction held 5 bases outside the gene matches. Germline V gene lookup returns CDR1 MNHEY and CDR2 SMNVEV (reference sequence). The length of the CDR3 is 13 residues. CDR3 nucleotides: TGTGCCAGCAGTGAGACAGGGGGCGGTGAGCAGTACTTC. Protein: CASSETGGGEQYF.

This clonotype showed up many times. J is TRBJ1-1 and V is TRBV7-3, with 9 bases matching TRBD1. Losses at the gene ends were 5 bases for V and 11 bases for J; bases not matched to a gene: 6. Germline-derived CDR1 and CDR2 are SGHTA and FQGTGA. The CDR3 covers 12 residues. The CDR3 bases are TGTGCCAGCAGCAAAGGGACAGGGAACGCTTTCTTT. Translation: CASSKGTGNAFF.

The chain uses TRBV6-4 and TRBJ2-1; the match to TRBD2 covers 10 bases. The CDR3 is made up of 14 amino acids. V gave up 5 bases and J gave up 5 bases; unmatched junction bases: 3. Germline CDR1 MRHNA, CDR2 SNTAGT. CDR3 sequence: CASSQRGGNNEQFF. The CDR3 region has the DNA TGTGCCAGCAGTCAGCGGGGGGGGAACAATGAGCAGTTCTTC.

This clonotype was seen more than once but under ten times. The chain combines TRBV7-9 with TRBJ1-2; no clear D gene. The CDR3 loop spans 13 amino acids. Per germline, CDR1 SEHNR and CDR2 FQNEAQ (reference sequence). V gave up 1 base and J gave up 2 bases, with 5 bases separating them. The CDR3 region is CASSLDQNYGYTF. CDR3 coding DNA: TGTGCCAGCAGCTTAGACCAAAACTATGGCTACACCTTC.

The chain joins TRBV4-2 to TRBJ2-7, with D perhaps matching TRBD2 (6 bases). V lost 2 bases and J 0 bases, leaving 14 bases between the germline ends. The CDR3 contains 16 residues. The germline V gene has CDR1 LGHNA and CDR2 YNFKEQ. The CDR3, as DNA: TGTGCCAGCAGCCAACAGGCGGGACGGAACTCCTACGAGCAGTACTTC. Residues: CASSQQAGRNSYEQYF.

The V gene is TRBV7-2, the J gene TRBJ2-2; maybe TRBD2 (5 bases). The CDR3 sequence is 14 residues long. Germline CDR1 reads SGHTA; CDR2 reads FQGNSA. Trimming shortened V by 1 base and J by 6 bases, and 9 bases separated the two germline ends. The CDR3 DNA reads as TGTGCCAGCAGCTTAGGTGGGGAGTCCGGGGAGCTGTTTTTT. It encodes CASSLGGESGELFF.

This clonotype was detected only a few times. The CDR3, as DNA: TGTGCCAGCAGCTTACTAAGTATGGTTAGCAATCAGCCCCAGCATTTT. Its translation: CASSLLSMVSNQPQHF. The chain links TRBV7-8 to TRBJ1-5, with D unclear. V lost 2 bases and J 0 bases, leaving 11 bases between the germline ends. Germline CDR1 SGHVS, CDR2 FQNEAQ. The CDR3 covers 16 residues. The whole variable domain, remainder taken from reference TRBV7-8 and TRBJ1-5, is GAGVSQSPRYKVAKRGQDVALRCDPISGHVSLFWYQQALGQGPEFLTYFQNEAQLDKSGLPSDRFFAERPEGSVSTLKIQRTQQEDSAVYLCASSLLSMVSNQPQHFGDGTRLSIL.

This clonotype was seen more than once but under ten times. The chain employs TRBV5-1 and TRBJ2-1, with TRBD2 identical over 7 bases. Germline values: CDR1 SGHRS, CDR2 YFSETQ. J lost 6 bases, V lost 2 bases, and 5 bases had no gene match. This CDR3 is built from 14 residues. The DNA for the CDR3 is TGCGCCAGCAGCTTCCGGGGGGTAGGCAATGAGCAGTTCTTC. It encodes CASSFRGVGNEQFF.

This clonotype has more than one count but fewer than ten. The J gene is TRBJ2-1, the V gene TRBV7-9; weak D call: TRBD2 (7 bases). CDR1 is SEHNR and CDR2 is FQNEAQ in the germline V gene (reference sequence). Trimming removed 5 bases at V and 5 bases at J, with 16 bases between. This CDR3 contains 15 residues. The CDR3 here is CASSPRGGQNNEQFF. The CDR3 nucleotides read TGTGCCAGCAGCCCAAGGGGGGGTCAAAACAATGAGCAGTTCTTC.

This chain joins TRBV6-6 and TRBJ2-7; no clear D. This CDR3 region has 13 residues. The germline V gene encodes CDR1 MNHNY and CDR2 SVGAGI (reference sequence). V was shortened by 7 bases and J by 0 bases, with 10 bases between the two germline ends. DNA for the CDR3: TGTGCCAGCATTAACGGGTTCTCCTACGAGCAGTACTTC. It is translated as CASINGFSYEQYF.

This clonotype was seen a few times. V usage is TRBV6-2 or TRBV6-3 and J usage is TRBJ1-2; no firm D call. The CDR3 loop spans 17 amino acids. Germline values: CDR1 MNHEY, CDR2 SVGEGT. V was cut by 2 bases and J by 3 bases, with 19 bases left in between. In nucleotides, the CDR3 is TGTGCCAGCAGTTACGTTGAGCGAATAAAGGTGGACTATGGCTACACCTTC. It is translated as CASSYVERIKVDYGYTF.

This clonotype was found many times. This chain uses TRBV13 with TRBJ1-1; D is undetermined. CDR1 and CDR2 (germline): PRHDT, FYEKMQ (reference sequence). V dropped 0 bases and J dropped 6 bases, with 14 bases sitting between them. The CDR3 is 15 residues long. For the CDR3, the DNA is TGTGCCAGCAGCTTAGGAGAGGGTCTGATCCCTGAAGCTTTCTTT. Its translation: CASSLGEGLIPEAFF.

This clonotype was counted a few times. This chain joins TRBV2 and TRBJ2-5, with D unresolved. V was shortened by 7 bases and J by 7 bases, with 7 bases between the two germline ends. This CDR3 has 10 amino acids. CDR1 and CDR2 from the germline V gene are SNHLY and FYNNEI. The CDR3 region has the DNA TGTGCCAGCACGAAGGGGACCCAGTACTTC. It encodes CASTKGTQYF.